The 17 T cell receptor beta chains below all came from one sample that was sequenced in a study of technical replicates of blood from a few donors. Produced via immunoSEQ multiplex PCR; TCRdb's table is partial and in-frame only. The table has tens of thousands of clones, around nine tenths seen once. Sequenced input: PBMCs. Source of these receptors: a human donor in good health. Some clones in this sample may be carry-over from other donors' samples.

This clone was seen just once. V and J are TRBV6-6 and TRBJ2-3, with D tentatively TRBD2 (6 bases). Germline V gene data show CDR1 as MNHNY and CDR2 as SVGAGI (reference sequence). The CDR3 contains 13 residues. The V and J ends lost 7 bases and 5 bases respectively, with 13 bases between them. The CDR3 spells CASKTGVIDTQYF. The DNA for the CDR3 is TGTGCCAGCAAGACGGGAGTAATAGATACGCAGTATTTT.

The chain employs TRBV29-1 and TRBJ1-2; 7 bases map to TRBD1. Germline V lookup: CDR1 SQVTM, CDR2 ANQGSEA. With 0 bases clipped from V and 8 bases from J, the junction kept 6 bases outside the gene matches. This CDR3 has 13 residues. CDR3 protein: CSVEDHTGEGYTF. The CDR3, as DNA: TGCAGCGTTGAAGATCACACAGGGGAAGGCTACACCTTC.

The genes are TRBV11-2 and TRBJ1-1; possible D gene TRBD1, 5 bases. Germline-derived CDR1 and CDR2 are SGHAT and FQNNGV. There are 16 residues in the CDR3. Trimming took 0 bases from V and 4 from J, leaving 15 bases between them. The CDR3 coding sequence is TGTGCCAGCAGCTTAGAAATGGGGGGTCTAGGCACTGAAGCTTTCTTT. This codes for CASSLEMGGLGTEAFF.

The genes are TRBV4-1 and TRBJ2-4; 10 nucleotides align to TRBD2. Germline CDR1 reads MGHRA; CDR2 reads YSYEKL. This CDR3 comprises 16 residues. The V gene end was trimmed by 4 bases and the J gene end by 1 base; junction bases not matched to a gene: 4. This CDR3 is CASSPYSGGAKNIQYF. The CDR3 nucleotides read TGCGCCAGCAGCCCCTATAGCGGGGGGGCCAAAAACATTCAGTACTTC.

The chain recombines TRBV4-1 with TRBJ1-6; TRBD1 might be the D (6 bases). Germline lookup yields CDR1 MGHRA and CDR2 YSYEKL. Trimming removed 1 base at V and 7 bases at J, with 29 bases between. CDR3 length equals 21 residues. The DNA of the CDR3 is TGCGCCAGCAGCCAAGGGGCTACGGGGACCAGGGGAGCAAGAGGGAATTCACCCCTCCACTTT. This codes for CASSQGATGTRGARGNSPLHF.

The chain uses TRBV2 and TRBJ1-5; 9 positions agree with TRBD1. The ends lost 6 bases at V and 4 bases at J; junction bases unmatched: 4. Germline CDR1 reads SNHLY; CDR2 reads FYNNEI. The CDR3 has 14 amino acids. In DNA, the CDR3 is TGTGCCAGCAGCGTACAGGGGGCGAATCAGCCCCAGCATTTT. It specifies CASSVQGANQPQHF.

The chain is built from TRBV2 and TRBJ1-6, with D perhaps matching TRBD1 (6 bases). V was pared by 1 base and J by 9 bases, with 10 bases between. This CDR3 region has 14 residues. Germline loops: CDR1 SNHLY, CDR2 FYNNEI. The CDR3 nucleotides read TGTGCCAGCAGTGAAGGGAACAGGGTTTCACCCCTCCACTTT. Its translation: CASSEGNRVSPLHF.

This clone rates as medium-sized. The chain combines TRBV6-4 with TRBJ2-1, with 8 bases lining up with TRBD1. Germline trimming cut 5 bases from V and 0 bases from J; bases unmatched to any gene: 3. The germline V gene encodes CDR1 MRHNA and CDR2 SNTAGT. This CDR3 has 15 amino acids. This CDR3 is CASSLQGDSYNEQFF. For the CDR3, the DNA is TGTGCCAGCAGTTTACAGGGGGACTCCTACAATGAGCAGTTCTTC.

The V gene is TRBV10-3, the J gene TRBJ1-5, with 7 bases that match TRBD1. Germline V lookup: CDR1 ENHRY, CDR2 SYGVKD. The CDR3 runs to 14 residues. Germline trimming cut 3 bases from V and 4 bases from J; bases unmatched to any gene: 3. The CDR3 is CAISEQGTNQPQHF. CDR3 nucleotide sequence: TGTGCCATCAGTGAACAGGGGACAAATCAGCCCCAGCATTTT.

In the case of this clone: One end of the junction varies from germline; a read error may be responsible. The chain has TRBV4-3 and TRBJ2-7; TRBD2 is a possible D gene (5 bases). Looked up from germline, CDR1 is LGHNA and CDR2 is YSLEER. The CDR3 covers 16 residues. CDR3 amino acids: CASSQESLASSNEQYF. The CDR3 DNA is TGCGCCAGCAGCCAAGAATCTCTCGCTAGCTCCAACGAGCAGTACTTC.

The genes are TRBV6-4 and TRBJ2-6; 12 nucleotides align to TRBD2. The CDR3 extends over 18 amino acids. J gave up 0 bases and V 3 bases, and 3 bases lay outside the gene matches. Per the germline V gene, CDR1 is MRHNA and CDR2 is SNTAGT. CDR3 loop: CASSDGLAGISGANVLTF. CDR3 DNA sequence: TGTGCCAGCAGTGATGGACTAGCGGGAATCTCTGGGGCCAACGTCCTGACTTTC.

This clone was counted only a few times. This chain uses TRBV6-5 with TRBJ1-1, with 8 bases that match TRBD1. The CDR3 is 14 amino acids. The germline gives CDR1 MNHEY, CDR2 SVGAGI. V lost 2 bases to trimming and J lost 1 base; unmatched junction nucleotides: 0. CDR3 DNA sequence: TGTGCCAGCAGTTACGACAGGGGGAACACTGAAGCTTTCTTT. This codes for CASSYDRGNTEAFF.

The chain couples TRBV5-1 to TRBJ2-1; 12 bases agree with TRBD2. Germline CDR1 and CDR2: SGHRS and YFSETQ. This CDR3 spans 17 amino acids. The V gene end was trimmed by 3 bases and the J gene end by 1 base; junction bases not matched to a gene: 5. This CDR3 is CASSSSGRAVSYNEQFF. In DNA, the CDR3 is TGCGCCAGCAGCTCTAGCGGGAGGGCCGTGTCCTACAATGAGCAGTTCTTC.

V and J are TRBV5-1 and TRBJ1-1, with D hard to call. Germline loops: CDR1 SGHRS, CDR2 YFSETQ. There are 14 residues in the CDR3. V was clipped by 3 bases and J by 1 base, with 10 bases between them. The CDR3 here is CASSWWGENTEAFF. CDR3 bases: TGCGCCAGCAGCTGGTGGGGAGAGAACACTGAAGCTTTCTTT.

The chain combines TRBV7-9 with TRBJ1-3, with D possibly TRBD1 on 5 matching bases. This CDR3 is 17 amino acids long. V shed 3 bases and J shed 0 bases, with 15 bases lying between them. In germline, CDR1 is SEHNR, CDR2 FQNEAQ (reference sequence). DNA for the CDR3: TGTGCCAGCAGCTTTTTAGGGACTTTGAGCTCTGGAAACACCATATATTTT. Protein product: CASSFLGTLSSGNTIYF.

The rearrangement joins TRBV30 to TRBJ2-7; 9 bases fit TRBD1. Germline V lookup: CDR1 GTSNPN, CDR2 SVGIG (reference sequence). The junction had 10 bases not matched to a gene; V was cut back by 4 bases and J by 3 bases. The CDR3 covers 15 residues. This CDR3 reads CAWKGKGTGIYEQYF. DNA for the CDR3: TGTGCCTGGAAGGGTAAGGGGACAGGGATCTACGAGCAGTACTTC. The entire variable domain, with the rest obtained from reference TRBV30 and TRBJ2-7, is as follows: SQTIHQWPATLVQPVGSPLSLECTVEGTSNPNLYWYRQAAGRGLQLLFYSVGIGQISSEVPQNLSASRPQDRQFILSSKKLLLSDSGFYLCAWKGKGTGIYEQYFGPGTRLTVT.

This chain uses TRBV4-1 with TRBJ1-4; TRBD1 agrees at 10 bases. This CDR3 contains 16 residues. With V trimmed by 0 bases and J by 8 bases, 6 bases remained unmatched. Germline values: CDR1 MGHRA, CDR2 YSYEKL. In DNA form, the CDR3 reads TGCGCCAGCAGCCAAGACCCGGGACAGGGGAGGGAAAAACTGTTTTTT. Translated, it gives CASSQDPGQGREKLFF.